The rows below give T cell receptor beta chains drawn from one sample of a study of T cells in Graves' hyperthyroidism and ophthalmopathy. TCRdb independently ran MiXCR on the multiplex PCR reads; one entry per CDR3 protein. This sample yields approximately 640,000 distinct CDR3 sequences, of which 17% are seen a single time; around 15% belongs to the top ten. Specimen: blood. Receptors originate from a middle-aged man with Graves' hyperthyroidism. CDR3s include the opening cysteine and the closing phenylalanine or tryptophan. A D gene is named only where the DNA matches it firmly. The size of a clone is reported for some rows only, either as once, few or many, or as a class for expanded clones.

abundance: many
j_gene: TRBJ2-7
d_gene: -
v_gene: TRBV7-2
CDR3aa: CASSAFYEQYF
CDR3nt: TGTGCCAGCAGCGCGTTCTACGAGCAGTACTTC

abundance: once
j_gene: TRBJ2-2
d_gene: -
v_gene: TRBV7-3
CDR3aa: CASSPSRKPGELFF
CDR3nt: TGTGCCAGCAGCCCAAGTAGAAAGCCCGGGGAGCTGTTTTTT

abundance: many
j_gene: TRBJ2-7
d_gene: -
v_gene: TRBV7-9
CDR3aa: CASSFQGPSEQYF
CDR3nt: TGTGCCAGCAGCTTTCAGGGGCCCAGCGAGCAGTACTTC

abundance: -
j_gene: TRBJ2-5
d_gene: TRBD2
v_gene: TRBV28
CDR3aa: CASSFPRLRRLAGIRETQYF
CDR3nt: TGTGCCAGCAGTTTCCCCCGGCTCCGGAGGTTAGCGGGTATCCGAGAGACCCAGTACTTC

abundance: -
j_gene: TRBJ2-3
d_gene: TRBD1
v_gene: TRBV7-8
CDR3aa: CASSLARDRRTDTQYF
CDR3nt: TGTGCCAGCAGCTTAGCCCGGGACAGGCGCACAGATACGCAGTATTTT

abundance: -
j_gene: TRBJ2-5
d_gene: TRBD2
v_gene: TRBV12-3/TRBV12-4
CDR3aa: CASSFTRTSLETQYF
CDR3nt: TGTGCCAGCAGTTTCACTAGGACTAGTCTAGAGACCCAGTACTTC

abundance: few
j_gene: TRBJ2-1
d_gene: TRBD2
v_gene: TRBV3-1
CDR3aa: CASSYPSGSYNEQFF
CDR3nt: TGTGCCAGCAGCTATCCTAGCGGGTCCTACAATGAGCAGTTCTTC

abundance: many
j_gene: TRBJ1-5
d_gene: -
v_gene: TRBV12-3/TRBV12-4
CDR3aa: CASSLEGHQPQHF
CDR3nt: TGTGCCAGCAGTTTGGAAGGGCATCAGCCCCAGCATTTT

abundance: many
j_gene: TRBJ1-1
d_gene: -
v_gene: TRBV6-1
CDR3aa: CASRTTHQGNTEAFF
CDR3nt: TGTGCCAGCAGGACGACCCATCAGGGGAACACTGAAGCTTTCTTT

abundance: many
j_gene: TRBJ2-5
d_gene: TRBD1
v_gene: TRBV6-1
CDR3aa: CATRGRETQYF
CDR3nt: TGTGCCACCAGGGGGAGAGAGACCCAGTACTTC

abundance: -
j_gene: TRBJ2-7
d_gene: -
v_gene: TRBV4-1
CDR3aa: CASSFRTSPYEQYF
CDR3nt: TGCGCCAGCAGCTTCCGGACTTCACCCTACGAGCAGTACTTC

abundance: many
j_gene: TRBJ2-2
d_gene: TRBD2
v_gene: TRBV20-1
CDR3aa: CSARAGGDTGELFF
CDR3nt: TGCAGTGCTAGAGCGGGAGGGGACACCGGGGAGCTGTTTTTT

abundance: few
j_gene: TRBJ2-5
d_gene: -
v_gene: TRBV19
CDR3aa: CASSMGLYAETQYF
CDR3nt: TGTGCCAGTAGTATGGGACTTTATGCGGAGACCCAGTACTTC

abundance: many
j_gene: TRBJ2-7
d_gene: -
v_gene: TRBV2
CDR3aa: CASSEDLAYEQYF
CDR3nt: TGTGCCAGCAGTGAAGATCTAGCCTACGAGCAGTACTTC

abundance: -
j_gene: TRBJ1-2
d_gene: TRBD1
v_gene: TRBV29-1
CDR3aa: CSVEVGQGDYGYTF
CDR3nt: TGCAGCGTTGAAGTGGGGCAGGGGGACTATGGCTACACCTTC

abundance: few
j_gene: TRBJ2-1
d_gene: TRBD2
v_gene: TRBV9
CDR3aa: CASSVSREGGYEQFF
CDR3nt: TGTGCCAGCAGCGTATCGAGGGAGGGTGGGTATGAGCAGTTCTTC

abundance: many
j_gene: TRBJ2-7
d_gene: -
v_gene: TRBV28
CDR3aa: CASSLQGVPEQYF
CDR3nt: TGTGCCAGCAGTTTGCAGGGAGTTCCCGAGCAGTACTTC

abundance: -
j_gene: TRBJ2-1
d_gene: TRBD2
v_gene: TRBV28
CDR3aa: CASSEAGLAGGTVNEQFF
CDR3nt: TGTGCCAGCAGTGAGGCGGGACTAGCGGGAGGGACCGTAAATGAGCAGTTCTTC

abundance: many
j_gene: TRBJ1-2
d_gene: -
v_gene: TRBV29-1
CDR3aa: CSVGDKSYGYTF
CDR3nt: TGCAGCGTTGGGGACAAGAGCTATGGCTACACCTTC

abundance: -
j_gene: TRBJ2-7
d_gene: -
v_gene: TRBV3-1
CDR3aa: CASSQGPGQSPYEQYF
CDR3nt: TGTGCCAGCAGCCAAGGACCCGGACAGAGCCCCTACGAGCAGTACTTC

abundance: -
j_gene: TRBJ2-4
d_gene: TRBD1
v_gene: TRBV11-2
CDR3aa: CASSSPRQGGYIQYF
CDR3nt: TGTGCCAGCAGCTCGCCTAGACAGGGGGGATACATTCAGTACTTC

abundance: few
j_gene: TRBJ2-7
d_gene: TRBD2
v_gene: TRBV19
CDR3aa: CASSKGLAGVGEQYF
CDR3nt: TGTGCCAGTAGTAAGGGACTAGCGGGAGTCGGGGAGCAGTACTTC

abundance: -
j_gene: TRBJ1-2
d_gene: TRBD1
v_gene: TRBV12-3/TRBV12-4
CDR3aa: CASSVTGSFYGYTF
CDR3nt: TGTGCCAGCAGCGTGACAGGGAGTTTCTATGGCTACACCTTC

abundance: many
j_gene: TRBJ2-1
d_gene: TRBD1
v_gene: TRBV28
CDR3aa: CASKTGGSYNEQFF
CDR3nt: TGTGCCAGCAAGACAGGGGGCTCCTACAATGAGCAGTTCTTC

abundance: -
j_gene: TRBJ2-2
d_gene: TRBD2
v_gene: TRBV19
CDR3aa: CATKWREGTGELFF
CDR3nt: TGTGCCACCAAATGGCGGGAGGGCACCGGGGAGCTGTTTTTT

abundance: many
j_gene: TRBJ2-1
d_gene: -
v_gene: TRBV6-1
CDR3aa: CASSELAYSYNEQFF
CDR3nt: TGTGCCAGCAGTGAGCTAGCGTACTCCTACAATGAGCAGTTCTTC

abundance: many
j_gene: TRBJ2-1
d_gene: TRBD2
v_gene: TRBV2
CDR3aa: CASSEETSGDNEQFF
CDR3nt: TGTGCCAGCAGTGAAGAGACTAGCGGGGACAATGAGCAGTTCTTC

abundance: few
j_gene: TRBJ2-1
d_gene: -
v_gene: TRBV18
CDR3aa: CASSPAQGSYNEQFF
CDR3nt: TGTGCCAGCTCACCAGCCCAGGGCTCCTACAATGAGCAGTTCTTC

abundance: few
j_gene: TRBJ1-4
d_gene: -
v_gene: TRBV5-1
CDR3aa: CASSATPTGRGLGEKLFF
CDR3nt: TGCGCCAGCAGCGCAACACCAACCGGTCGGGGGCTGGGGGAAAAACTGTTTTTT

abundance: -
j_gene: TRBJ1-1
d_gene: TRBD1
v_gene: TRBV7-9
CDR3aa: CASSSWWTGEGTEAFF
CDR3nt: TGTGCCAGCAGCTCCTGGTGGACAGGGGAGGGGACTGAAGCTTTCTTT

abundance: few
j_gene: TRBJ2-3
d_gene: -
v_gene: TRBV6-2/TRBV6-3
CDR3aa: CASSKGLSGTDTQYF
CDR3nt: TGTGCCAGCAGTAAGGGACTCTCGGGGACAGATACGCAGTATTTT

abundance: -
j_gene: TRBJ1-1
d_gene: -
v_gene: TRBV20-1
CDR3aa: CSARDPGKNRAAGAFF
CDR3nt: TGCAGTGCTAGAGATCCGGGTAAGAACCGGGCCGCAGGAGCTTTCTTT

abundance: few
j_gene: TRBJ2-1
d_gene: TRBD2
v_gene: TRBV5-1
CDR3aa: CASSDGTSGTQREQFF
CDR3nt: TGCGCCAGCAGCGACGGGACTAGCGGGACCCAGAGGGAGCAGTTCTTC

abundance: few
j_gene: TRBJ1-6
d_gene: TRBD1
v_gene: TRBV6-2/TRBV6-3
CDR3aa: CASSYSADRGRPGDSPLHF
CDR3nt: TGTGCCAGCAGTTACAGTGCGGACAGGGGGCGACCGGGGGATTCACCCCTCCACTTT

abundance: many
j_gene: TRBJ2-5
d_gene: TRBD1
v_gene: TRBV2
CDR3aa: CAIRLTGGLETQYF
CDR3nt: TGTGCCATCCGACTAACAGGGGGTCTAGAGACCCAGTACTTC

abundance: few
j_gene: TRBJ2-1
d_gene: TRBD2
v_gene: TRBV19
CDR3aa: CASRTGTSSNEQFF
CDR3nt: TGTGCCAGTAGAACCGGGACTAGCTCCAATGAGCAGTTCTTC

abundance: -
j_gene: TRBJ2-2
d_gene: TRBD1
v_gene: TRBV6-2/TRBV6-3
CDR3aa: CASKSAGQGIGELFF
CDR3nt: TGTGCCAGCAAATCGGCAGGACAGGGAATCGGGGAGCTGTTTTTT

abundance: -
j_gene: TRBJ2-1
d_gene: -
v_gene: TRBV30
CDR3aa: CAWSVRGGYNEQFF
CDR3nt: TGTGCCTGGAGTGTACGTGGCGGATACAATGAGCAGTTCTTC